The next 9 T cell receptor beta chains were all read from a single sample in a study of naive and memory T cell subsets. Study-level points and caveats: Especially in CD8 cells, naive repertoires contained a few larger clonotypes, possibly CD45RA-re-expressing memory cells.

No antigen has been identified for these receptors. Two oligonucleotides, mixed equimolar, formed the beta constant-region primer covering TRBC1 and TRBC2. Four rounds of PCR amplified the ligated cDNA using nested alpha and beta constant-region primers plus SP2. TCRdb re-derived calls from the UMI-ligation and nested PCR reads in MiXCR, one entry per CDR3 protein. The table lists about 150,000 distinct CDR3 sequences, approximately 22% of them singletons. The sequenced sample was naive CD4+ T cells from blood. The receptor source for this set is a human donor in good health.

This clonotype appeared many times. This chain joins TRBV7-2 and TRBJ2-1; possibly TRBD1 for D (5 bases). The CDR3 length is 13 residues. Germline lookup yields CDR1 SGHTA and CDR2 FQGNSA. With 3 bases removed from V and 2 bases from J, the gap between germline ends came to 5 bases. The CDR3 here is CASSFRAYNEQFF. CDR3 DNA sequence: TGTGCCAGCAGCTTCAGGGCCTACAATGAGCAGTTCTTC.

V gene TRBV6-2 or TRBV6-3 combines with J gene TRBJ1-1; the D is unclear. The CDR3 spans 14 residues. Per the germline V gene, CDR1 is MNHEY and CDR2 is SVGEGT. Trimming pared 7 bases from V and 2 bases from J, leaving 14 bases between. The CDR3 bases are TGTGCCAGCATGAACAGCCGGACTAACACTGAAGCTTTCTTT. Translation gives CASMNSRTNTEAFF.

The sample holds a few counts of this clonotype. The chain joins TRBV7-2 to TRBJ2-2; possible D gene TRBD1, 6 bases. CDR3 length: 16 residues. Trimming removed 9 bases from V and 0 bases from J, with 17 bases in between. Per germline, CDR1 SGHTA and CDR2 FQGNSA. CDR3 bases: TGTGCCAGTTTTGTACTGGGACACACGAACACCGGGGAGCTGTTTTTT. Translating gives CASFVLGHTNTGELFF.

In this sample, this clonotype turned up a few times. The chain is built from TRBV28 and TRBJ2-7, with D hard to call. CDR1 and CDR2 from the germline V gene are MDHEN and SYDVKM. With 2 bases removed from V and 3 bases from J, the gap between germline ends came to 14 bases. The CDR3 spans 15 residues. This chain's CDR3 is CASSLGGSRNYEQYF. The DNA of the CDR3 is TGTGCCAGCAGTTTAGGCGGCTCCCGCAACTACGAGCAGTACTTC.

The J gene is TRBJ1-4, the V gene TRBV18, with TRBD1 identical over 12 bases. V dropped 5 bases and J dropped 5; count of bases not matched to a gene: 9. The V gene's germline CDR1 is KGHSH and CDR2 LQKENI. This CDR3 contains 17 residues. CDR3 sequence: CASSGTGGAGGNEKLFF. CDR3 sequence (DNA): TGTGCCAGCTCAGGGACAGGGGGCGCCGGAGGAAATGAAAAACTGTTTTTT.

CDR3 region: CASSRRPGWENLYEQYF. The CDR3 coding sequence is TGTGCCAGCAGCCGACGACCAGGTTGGGAGAACCTCTACGAGCAGTACTTC. The V call is TRBV14, the J call TRBJ2-7; maybe TRBD2 (5 bases). Germline V gene lookup returns CDR1 SGHDN and CDR2 FVKESK. The V and J ends lost 4 bases and 3 bases respectively, with 22 bases between them. The CDR3 length is 17 residues. Drawing the rest from reference TRBV14 and TRBJ2-7, the complete variable domain is EAGVTQFPSHSVIEKGQTVTLRCDPISGHDNLYWYRRVMGKEIKFLLHFVKESKQDESGMPNNRFLAERTGGTYSTLKVQPAELEDSGVYFCASSRRPGWENLYEQYFGPGTRLTVT.

The rearrangement links TRBV5-1 to TRBJ2-3; 7 bases fit TRBD1. This CDR3 has 18 residues. Germline lookup yields CDR1 SGHRS and CDR2 YFSETQ. V was pared by 0 bases and J by 4 bases, with 14 bases of the junction left unmatched. The CDR3 protein is CASSLGRNRGLRPDTQYF. In nucleotides, the CDR3 is TGCGCCAGCAGCTTGGGGAGGAACAGGGGCCTGCGTCCAGATACGCAGTATTTT.

There are a few counts of this clonotype. For the CDR3, the DNA is TGTGCCAGCAGTTTATGGTCGGTGGGATCTGGGGCCAACGTCCTGACTTTC. It encodes CASSLWSVGSGANVLTF. The chain links TRBV27 to TRBJ2-6; D call uncertain. The CDR3 covers 17 residues. Trimming removed 1 base at V and 1 base at J, with 11 bases between. Per germline, CDR1 MNHEY and CDR2 SMNVEV (reference sequence).

The J gene is TRBJ2-5, the V gene TRBV2; 8 bases match TRBD2. The V and J ends lost 6 bases and 5 bases, in that order; junction bases with no gene match: 8. This CDR3 is 14 amino acids long. The germline V gene encodes CDR1 SNHLY and CDR2 FYNNEI. The DNA of the CDR3 is TGTGCCAGCAGACTGGGACTAGTCGGGGAGACCCAGTACTTC. It codes for CASRLGLVGETQYF.